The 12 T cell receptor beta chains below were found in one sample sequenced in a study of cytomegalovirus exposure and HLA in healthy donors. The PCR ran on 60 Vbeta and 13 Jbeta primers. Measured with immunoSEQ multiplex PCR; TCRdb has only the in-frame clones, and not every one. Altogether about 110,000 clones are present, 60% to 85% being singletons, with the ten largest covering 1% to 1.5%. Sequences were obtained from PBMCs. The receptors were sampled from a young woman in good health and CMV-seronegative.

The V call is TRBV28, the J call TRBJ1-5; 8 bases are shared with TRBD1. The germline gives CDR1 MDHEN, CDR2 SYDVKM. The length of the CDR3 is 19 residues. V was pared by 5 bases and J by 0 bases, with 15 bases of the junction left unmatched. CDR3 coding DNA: TGTGCCAGCAGTAATATCAACATCGGGACAGGAAATAGCAATCAGCCCCAGCATTTT. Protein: CASSNINIGTGNSNQPQHF.

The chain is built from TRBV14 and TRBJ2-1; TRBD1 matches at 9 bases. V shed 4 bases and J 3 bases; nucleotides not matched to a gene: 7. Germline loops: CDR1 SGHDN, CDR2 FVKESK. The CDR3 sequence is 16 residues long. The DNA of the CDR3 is TGTGCCAGCAGCCGCCAACAGGGGGCACACTACAATGAGCAGTTCTTC. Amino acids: CASSRQQGAHYNEQFF.

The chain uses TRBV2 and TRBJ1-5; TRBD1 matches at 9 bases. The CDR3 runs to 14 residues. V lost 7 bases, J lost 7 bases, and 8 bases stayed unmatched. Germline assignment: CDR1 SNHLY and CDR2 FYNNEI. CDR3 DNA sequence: TGTGCCAGCACTTCCGGGACAGGGACCCAGCCCCAGCATTTT. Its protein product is CASTSGTGTQPQHF.

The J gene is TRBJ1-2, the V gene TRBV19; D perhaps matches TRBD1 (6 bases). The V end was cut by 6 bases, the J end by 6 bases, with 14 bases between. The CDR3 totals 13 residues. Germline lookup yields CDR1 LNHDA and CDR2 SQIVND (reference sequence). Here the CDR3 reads CASRVGGLDGYTF. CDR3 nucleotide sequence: TGTGCCAGTAGAGTTGGGGGCCTGGATGGCTACACCTTC.

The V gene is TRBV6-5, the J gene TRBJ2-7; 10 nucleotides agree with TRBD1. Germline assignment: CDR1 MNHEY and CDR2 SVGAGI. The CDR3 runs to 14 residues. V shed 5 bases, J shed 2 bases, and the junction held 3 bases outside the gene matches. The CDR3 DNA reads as TGTGCCAGCAGTGGGGACAGGGGAACCTACGAGCAGTACTTC. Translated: CASSGDRGTYEQYF.

In nucleotides, the CDR3 is TGTGCCAGCAGCCCGGGACAACAGTCTGGAAACACCATATATTTT. Translation: CASSPGQQSGNTIYF. The chain joins TRBV5-4 to TRBJ1-3; a possible D gene is TRBD1 (6 bases). The V gene's germline CDR1 is SGHNT and CDR2 YYREEE (reference sequence). Trimming pared 4 bases from V and 1 base from J, leaving 12 bases between. The CDR3 has 15 residues.

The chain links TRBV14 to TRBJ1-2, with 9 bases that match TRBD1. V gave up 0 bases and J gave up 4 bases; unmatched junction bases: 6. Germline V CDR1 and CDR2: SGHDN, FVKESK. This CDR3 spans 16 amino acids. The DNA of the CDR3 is TGTGCCAGCAGCCAAGATTTAGAGACAGGGGGCTATGGCTACACCTTC. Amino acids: CASSQDLETGGYGYTF.

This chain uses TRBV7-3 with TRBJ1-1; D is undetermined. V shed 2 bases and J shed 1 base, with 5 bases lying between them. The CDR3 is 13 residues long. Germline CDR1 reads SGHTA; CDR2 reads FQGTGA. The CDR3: CASSLSWNTEAFF. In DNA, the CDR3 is TGTGCCAGCAGCTTATCTTGGAACACTGAAGCTTTCTTT.

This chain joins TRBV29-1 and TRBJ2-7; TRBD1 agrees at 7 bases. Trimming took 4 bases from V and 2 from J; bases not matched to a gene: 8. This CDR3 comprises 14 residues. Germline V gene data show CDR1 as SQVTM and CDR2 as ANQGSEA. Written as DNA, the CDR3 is TGCAGCGTTGTCCCGGACAGGACGACCTACGAGCAGTACTTC. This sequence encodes CSVVPDRTTYEQYF.

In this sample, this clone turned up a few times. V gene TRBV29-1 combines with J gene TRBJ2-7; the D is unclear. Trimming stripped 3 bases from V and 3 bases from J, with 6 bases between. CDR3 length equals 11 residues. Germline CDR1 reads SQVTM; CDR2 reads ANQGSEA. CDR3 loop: CSVDVSYEQYF. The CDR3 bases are TGCAGCGTTGACGTCAGCTACGAGCAGTACTTC.

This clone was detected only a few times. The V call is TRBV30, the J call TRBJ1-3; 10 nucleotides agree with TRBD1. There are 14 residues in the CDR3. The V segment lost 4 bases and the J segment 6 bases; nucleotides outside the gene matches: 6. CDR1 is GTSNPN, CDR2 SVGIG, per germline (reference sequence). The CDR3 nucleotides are TGTGCCTGGACCCGGGACAGGGGTACAAACACCATATATTTT. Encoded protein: CAWTRDRGTNTIYF.

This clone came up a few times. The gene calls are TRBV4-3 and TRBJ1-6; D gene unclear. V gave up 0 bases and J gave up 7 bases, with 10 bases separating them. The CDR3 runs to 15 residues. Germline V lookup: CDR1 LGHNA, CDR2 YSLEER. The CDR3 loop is CASSQEAGRNSPLHF. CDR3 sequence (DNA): TGCGCCAGCAGCCAAGAGGCGGGGAGGAATTCACCCCTCCACTTT.